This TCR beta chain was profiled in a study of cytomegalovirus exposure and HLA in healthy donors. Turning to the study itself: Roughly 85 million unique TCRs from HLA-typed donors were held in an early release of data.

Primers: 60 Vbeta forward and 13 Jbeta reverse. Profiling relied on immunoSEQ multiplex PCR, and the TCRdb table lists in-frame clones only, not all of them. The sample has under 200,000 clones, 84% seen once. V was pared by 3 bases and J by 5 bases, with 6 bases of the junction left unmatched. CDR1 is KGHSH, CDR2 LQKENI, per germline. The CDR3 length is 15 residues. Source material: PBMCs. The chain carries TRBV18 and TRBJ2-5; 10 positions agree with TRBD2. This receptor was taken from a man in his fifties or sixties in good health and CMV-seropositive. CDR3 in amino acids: CASSPQRLAGETQYF. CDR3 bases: TGTGCCAGCTCACCCCAACGACTAGCGGGTGAGACCCAGTACTTC.